This T cell receptor beta chain was sequenced for a study of patients and donors after allogeneic stem cell transplantation. One entry per CDR3 protein, called by TCRdb with MiXCR from the RT-PCR reads. The data hold some 960,000 distinct CDR3 sequences, with about 20% observed a single time. V lost 6 bases to trimming and J lost 0 bases; unmatched junction nucleotides: 3. The length of the CDR3 is 15 residues. CDR1 is SQVTM and CDR2 is ANQGSEA in the germline V gene. The sequencing input was blood, either unsorted or a sorted T cell fraction (not recorded which). The chain joins TRBV29-1 to TRBJ1-3; 12 nucleotides agree with TRBD1. This sequence originates from a human donor who was either an allogeneic HSCT recipient or a stem cell or donor lymphocyte infusion donor (not recorded which). It is not recorded whose cells these are; they may come from a transplant donor. Here the CDR3 reads CSVGDRGLSGNTIYF. As DNA, the CDR3 is TGCAGCGTGGGGGACAGGGGGCTCTCTGGAAACACCATATATTTT. Variable domain in full (rest from reference TRBV29-1 and TRBJ1-3): SAVISQKPSRDICQRGTSLTIQCQVDSQVTMMFWYRQQPGQSLTLIATANQGSEATYESGFVIDKFPISRPNLTFSTLTVSNMSPEDSSIYLCSVGDRGLSGNTIYFGEGSWLTVV.